This T cell receptor beta chain was documented in a study of T cells in Graves' hyperthyroidism and ophthalmopathy. Patients aged 18 to 65 had newly diagnosed hyperthyroidism that had lasted under 2 months. The study based diagnoses on clinical symptoms, serum thyroxine and TRAb, thyroid ultrasound and orbital computed tomography. Germline CDR1 and CDR2: SQVTM and ANQGSEA. The trim removed 4 bases at V and 0 bases at J, leaving 6 bases unmatched. CDR3 length: 16 residues. TCR beta CDR3 region amplification was performed from RNA transcripts. HTBI primers drove first-round RT-PCR of the TCR CDR3. One entry per CDR3 protein results from TCRdb running MiXCR on the multiplex PCR reads. The sample carries about 720,000 distinct CDR3 sequences, roughly a sixth recorded once.

The TCR was taken from a woman aged 45 to 65 with Graves' hyperthyroidism that later progressed to Graves' ophthalmopathy. The chain uses TRBV29-1 and TRBJ1-1; TRBD1 matches at 12 bases. The specimen was blood. CDR3 protein: CSVAGQGASMNTEAFF. In nucleotides, the CDR3 is TGCAGCGTTGCGGGACAGGGGGCTTCCATGAACACTGAAGCTTTCTTT.